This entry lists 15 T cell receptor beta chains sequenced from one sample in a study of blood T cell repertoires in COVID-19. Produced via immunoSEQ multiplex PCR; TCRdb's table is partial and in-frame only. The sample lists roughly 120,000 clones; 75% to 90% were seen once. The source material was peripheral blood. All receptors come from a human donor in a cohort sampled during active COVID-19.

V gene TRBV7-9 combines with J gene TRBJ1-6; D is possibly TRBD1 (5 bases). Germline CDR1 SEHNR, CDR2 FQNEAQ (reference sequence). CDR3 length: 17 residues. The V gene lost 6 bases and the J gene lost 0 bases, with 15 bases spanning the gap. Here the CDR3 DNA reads TGTGCCAGCAGTCATGACAGATATAGCTCCTATAATTCACCCCTCCACTTT. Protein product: CASSHDRYSSYNSPLHF.

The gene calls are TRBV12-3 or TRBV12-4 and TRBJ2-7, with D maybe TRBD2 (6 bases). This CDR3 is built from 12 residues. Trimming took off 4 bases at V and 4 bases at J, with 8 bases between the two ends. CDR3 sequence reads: CASSSRGYEQYF. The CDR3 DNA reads TGTGCCAGCAGTTCCCGGGGGTACGAGCAGTACTTC.

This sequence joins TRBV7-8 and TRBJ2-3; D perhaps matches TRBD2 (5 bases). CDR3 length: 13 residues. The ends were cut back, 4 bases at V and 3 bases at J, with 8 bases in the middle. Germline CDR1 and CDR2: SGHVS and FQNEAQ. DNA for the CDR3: TGTGCCAGCAGCTCGGACTCGACAGATACGCAGTATTTT. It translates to CASSSDSTDTQYF.

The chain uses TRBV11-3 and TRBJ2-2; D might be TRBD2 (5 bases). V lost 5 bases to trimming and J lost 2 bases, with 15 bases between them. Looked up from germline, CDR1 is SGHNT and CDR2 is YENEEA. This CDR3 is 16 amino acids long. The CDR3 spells CASSRLGAANTGELFF. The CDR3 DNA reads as TGTGCCAGCAGCCGTCTAGGAGCGGCAAACACCGGGGAGCTGTTTTTT.

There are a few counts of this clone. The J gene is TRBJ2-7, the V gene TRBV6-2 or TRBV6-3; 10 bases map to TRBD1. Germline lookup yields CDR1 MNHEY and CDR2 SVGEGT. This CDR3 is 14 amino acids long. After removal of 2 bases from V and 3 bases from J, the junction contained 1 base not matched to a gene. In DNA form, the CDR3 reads TGTGCCAGCAGTTACGGGGACAGGGGCTACGAGCAGTACTTC. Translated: CASSYGDRGYEQYF.

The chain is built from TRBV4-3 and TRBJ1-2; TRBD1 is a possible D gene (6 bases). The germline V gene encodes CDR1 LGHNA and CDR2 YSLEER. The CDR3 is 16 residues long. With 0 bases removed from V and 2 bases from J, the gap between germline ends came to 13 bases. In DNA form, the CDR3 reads TGCGCCAGCAGCCAAGATGGGGAGGGGGGGAACTATGGCTACACCTTC. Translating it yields CASSQDGEGGNYGYTF.

As DNA, the CDR3 is TGTGCCAGCAGTTACTTTAGGACAGGTCATAATTCACCCCTCCACTTT. Translated: CASSYFRTGHNSPLHF. The chain links TRBV6-5 to TRBJ1-6; 7 bases match TRBD1. The CDR3 runs to 16 residues. V lost 1 base, J lost 5 bases, and 5 bases stayed unmatched. Germline values: CDR1 MNHEY, CDR2 SVGAGI.

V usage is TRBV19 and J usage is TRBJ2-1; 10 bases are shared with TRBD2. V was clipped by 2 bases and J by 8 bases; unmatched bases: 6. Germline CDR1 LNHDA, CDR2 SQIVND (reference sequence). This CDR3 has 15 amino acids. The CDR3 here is CASSIQAGGRDEQFF. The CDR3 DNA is TGTGCCAGTAGTATACAAGCGGGGGGGCGGGATGAGCAGTTCTTC.

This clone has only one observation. The CDR3 sequence: CASSSWTGVTDTQYF. The CDR3 nucleotides read TGTGCCAGCAGTTCCTGGACAGGAGTCACAGATACGCAGTATTTT. V and J are TRBV6-5 and TRBJ2-3, with 7 bases aligning to TRBD1. Per germline, CDR1 MNHEY and CDR2 SVGAGI. The J segment lost 2 bases and the V segment lost 4 bases, leaving 6 bases of the junction unmatched. CDR3 length: 15 amino acids.

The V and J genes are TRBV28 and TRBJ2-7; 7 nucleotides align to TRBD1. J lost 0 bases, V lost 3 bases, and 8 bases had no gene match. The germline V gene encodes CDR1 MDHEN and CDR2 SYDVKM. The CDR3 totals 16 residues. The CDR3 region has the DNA TGTGCCAGCAGTTTCGCCGGACAGGACTTCTCCTACGAGCAGTACTTC. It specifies CASSFAGQDFSYEQYF.

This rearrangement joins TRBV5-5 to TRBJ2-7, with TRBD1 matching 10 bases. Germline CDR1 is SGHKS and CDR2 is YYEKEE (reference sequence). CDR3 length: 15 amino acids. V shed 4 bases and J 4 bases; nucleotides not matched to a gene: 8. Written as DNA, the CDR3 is TGTGCCAGCAGCGCGGGACAGGGGCTGGTTTACGAGCAGTACTTC. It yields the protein CASSAGQGLVYEQYF.

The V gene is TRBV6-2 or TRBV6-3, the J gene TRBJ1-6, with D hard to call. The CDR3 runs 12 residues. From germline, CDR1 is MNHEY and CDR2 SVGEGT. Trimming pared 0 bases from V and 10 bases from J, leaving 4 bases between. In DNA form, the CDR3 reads TGTGCCAGCAGTTACTCGCAGTCACCCCTCCACTTT. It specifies CASSYSQSPLHF.

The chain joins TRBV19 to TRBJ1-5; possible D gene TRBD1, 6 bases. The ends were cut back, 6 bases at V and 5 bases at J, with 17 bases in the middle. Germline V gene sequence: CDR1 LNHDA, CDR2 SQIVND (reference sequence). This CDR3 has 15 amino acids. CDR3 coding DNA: TGTGCCAGTAGAGGACAGCGGGACGCCTATCAGCCCCAGCATTTT. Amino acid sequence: CASRGQRDAYQPQHF.

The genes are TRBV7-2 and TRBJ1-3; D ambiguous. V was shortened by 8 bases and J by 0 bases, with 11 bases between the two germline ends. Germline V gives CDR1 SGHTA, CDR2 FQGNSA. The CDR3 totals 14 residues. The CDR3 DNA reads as TGTGCCAGCCGCTACGGGAACTCTGGAAACACCATATATTTT. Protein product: CASRYGNSGNTIYF.

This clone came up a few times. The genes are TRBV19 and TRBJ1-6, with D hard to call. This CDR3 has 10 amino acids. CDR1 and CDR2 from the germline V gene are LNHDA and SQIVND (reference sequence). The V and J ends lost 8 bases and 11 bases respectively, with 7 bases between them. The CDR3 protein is CASGEAPLHF. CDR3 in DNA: TGTGCCAGTGGGGAGGCACCCCTCCACTTT.